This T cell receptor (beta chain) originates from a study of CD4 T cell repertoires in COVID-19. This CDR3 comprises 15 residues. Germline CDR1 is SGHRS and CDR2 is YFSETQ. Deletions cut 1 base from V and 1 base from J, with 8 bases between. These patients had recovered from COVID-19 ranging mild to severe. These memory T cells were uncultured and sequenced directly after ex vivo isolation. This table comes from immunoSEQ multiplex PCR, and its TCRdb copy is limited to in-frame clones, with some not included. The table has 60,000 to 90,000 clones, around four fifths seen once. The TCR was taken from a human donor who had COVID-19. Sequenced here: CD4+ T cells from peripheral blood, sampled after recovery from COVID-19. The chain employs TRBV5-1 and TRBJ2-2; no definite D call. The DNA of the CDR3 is TGCGCCAGCAGCTTGAGGCCGCTGAACACCGGGGAGCTGTTTTTT. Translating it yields CASSLRPLNTGELFF.